This passage covers 21 T cell receptor beta chains from one sample sequenced in a study of beta chain features in type 1 diabetes. General study points: For Type 1 diabetes patients, all four CD4+ subsets carried TCRB CDR3s that were moderately but significantly shorter.

Which antigens these TCRs recognize remains unknown. TCRB transcripts that were expressed got sequenced, as all of the isolated RNA had been reverse transcribed. The table came from immunoSEQ multiplex PCR; TCRdb's copy has only in-frame clones and leaves some out. The sample records about 340,000 clones, roughly 13% being singletons. The sequenced sample was naive CD4+ T cells from blood. The receptors come from a young woman with type 1 diabetes.

The V gene is TRBV11-3, the J gene TRBJ2-7; D ambiguous. CDR3 length equals 14 residues. V was pared by 4 bases and J by 4 bases, with 14 bases between. CDR1 and CDR2 (germline): SGHNT, YENEEA. The CDR3 region is CASSSGGGSYEQYV. DNA of the CDR3: TGTGCCAGCAGCTCCGGCGGTGGATCATACGAGCAGTACGTC.

This chain uses TRBV7-3 with TRBJ2-1; D possibly corresponds to TRBD2 (6 bases). Looked up from germline, CDR1 is SGHTA and CDR2 is FQGTGA. This CDR3 has 14 residues. Trimming removed 3 bases from V and 6 bases from J, with 12 bases in between. In DNA, the CDR3 is TGTGCCAGCAGCTTGACGGGAGAGCCCAATGAGCAGTTCTTC. Protein product: CASSLTGEPNEQFF.

This clone came up a few times. The genes are TRBV5-4 and TRBJ1-1; D unclear. This CDR3 comprises 15 residues. V was shortened by 0 bases and J by 4 bases, with 13 bases between the two germline ends. Germline CDR1 is SGHNT and CDR2 is YYREEE (reference sequence). The CDR3 here is CASSLEARRSTEAFF. The DNA of the CDR3 is TGTGCCAGCAGCTTGGAAGCCCGGAGGTCCACTGAAGCTTTCTTT.

This clone was detected a few times. V gene TRBV30 combines with J gene TRBJ2-1; tentative D call: TRBD2 (6 bases). Trimming took off 1 base at V and 8 bases at J, with 12 bases between the two ends. The CDR3 runs to 13 residues. Germline V gene lookup returns CDR1 GTSNPN and CDR2 SVGIG (reference sequence). CDR3 sequence: CAWSGITGDEQFF. CDR3 DNA sequence: TGTGCCTGGAGTGGTATAACGGGAGATGAGCAGTTCTTC.

This clone was seen more than once but under ten times. This chain links TRBV28 with TRBJ2-7, with D possibly being TRBD1 (5 bases). Trimming removed 4 bases at V and 6 bases at J, with 16 bases between. The CDR3 spans 14 residues. Looked up from germline, CDR1 is MDHEN and CDR2 is SYDVKM. The CDR3 sequence is CASSSVARAFEQYF. CDR3 nucleotides: TGTGCCAGCAGTTCGGTCGCCAGGGCCTTCGAGCAGTACTTC.

The CDR3 DNA sequence: TGTGCCTGGAGTGTATTGCCCCCAGGACTCTCCGGGGAGCTGTTTTTT. Its translation: CAWSVLPPGLSGELFF. The rearrangement joins TRBV30 to TRBJ2-2; the D gene is possibly TRBD2 (5 bases). From germline, CDR1 is GTSNPN and CDR2 SVGIG (reference sequence). The CDR3 is made up of 16 amino acids. V was trimmed by 0 bases and J by 6 bases, leaving 17 bases between them.

The gene calls are TRBV27 and TRBJ2-6; D remains ambiguous. V lost 10 bases, J lost 1 base, and 11 bases lay in between. The CDR3 is made up of 14 amino acids. Germline values: CDR1 MNHEY, CDR2 SMNVEV (reference sequence). The DNA for the CDR3 is TGTGCCACCAAAACAGAGTCTGGGGCCAACGTCCTGACTTTC. Amino acid sequence: CATKTESGANVLTF.

This chain connects TRBV11-3 to TRBJ2-1; no clear D gene. There are 13 residues in the CDR3. Trimming stripped 1 base from V and 5 bases from J, with 6 bases between. The germline V gene has CDR1 SGHNT and CDR2 YENEEA. In DNA, the CDR3 is TGTGCCAGCAGCTTAGGCCTAGACAATGAGCAGTTCTTC. Its translation: CASSLGLDNEQFF.

This clone was seen a few times. The chain combines TRBV2 with TRBJ2-1, with D maybe TRBD1 (5 bases). Germline assignment: CDR1 SNHLY and CDR2 FYNNEI. Trimming took off 6 bases at V and 6 bases at J, with 12 bases between the two ends. The CDR3 contains 13 residues. Here the CDR3 DNA reads TGTGCCAGCAGCGTCGGACATACCAATGAGCAGTTCTTC. Protein: CASSVGHTNEQFF.

A few counts support this clone. V and J are TRBV27 and TRBJ1-1, with a possible D match to TRBD1 (6 bases). Germline lookup yields CDR1 MNHEY and CDR2 SMNVEV (reference sequence). The ends were cut back, 7 bases at V and 6 bases at J, with 24 bases in the middle. This CDR3 comprises 16 residues. CDR3 nucleotides: TGTGCCAGCAAGGAACAGGGAAACTCCAGGGATCCTGAAGCTTTCTTT. Its protein product is CASKEQGNSRDPEAFF.

This clone was detected only a few times. This chain joins TRBV20-1 and TRBJ2-3, with D unresolved. The CDR3 length is 11 residues. Germline CDR1 reads DFQATT; CDR2 reads SNEGSKA (reference sequence). Trimming took off 6 bases at V and 3 bases at J, with 7 bases between the two ends. For the CDR3, the DNA is TGCAGTGCAAGACCAACAGATACGCAGTATTTT. This codes for CSARPTDTQYF.

The chain links TRBV28 to TRBJ2-7, with a tentative D call TRBD1 (6 bases). Germline-derived CDR1 and CDR2 are MDHEN and SYDVKM. V was trimmed by 6 bases and J by 0 bases, leaving 9 bases between them. The CDR3 runs to 13 residues. Here the CDR3 DNA reads TGTGCCAGCAGAGGGGGAGACTCCTACGAGCAGTACTTC. Its protein product is CASRGGDSYEQYF.

This clone showed up just a few times. This chain joins TRBV29-1 and TRBJ2-2; 8 nucleotides align to TRBD1. Germline V gene lookup returns CDR1 SQVTM and CDR2 ANQGSEA. V lost 5 bases to trimming and J lost 3 bases; unmatched junction nucleotides: 2. The CDR3 length is 13 residues. The CDR3 DNA reads as TGCAGCGTTCCGGGACAGGACACCGGGGAGCTGTTTTTT. It encodes CSVPGQDTGELFF.

The V and J genes are TRBV28 and TRBJ1-5; TRBD1 aligns across 8 bases. Germline V gene sequence: CDR1 MDHEN, CDR2 SYDVKM. The junction had 9 bases not matched to a gene; V was cut back by 6 bases and J by 5 bases. There are 15 residues in the CDR3. The DNA for the CDR3 is TGTGCCAGCAGACAGGGGGGAGGTCCAGATCAGCCCCAGCATTTT. Translation gives CASRQGGGPDQPQHF.

This clone was seen more than once but under ten times. V is TRBV9 and J is TRBJ2-4, with 8 positions matching TRBD1. The CDR3 spans 14 residues. The germline V gene has CDR1 SGDLS and CDR2 YYNGEE. Trimming took 3 bases from V and 6 from J; bases not matched to a gene: 5. Here the CDR3 DNA reads TGTGCCAGCAGCGGTCCGGACAGGGTAAACATTCAGTACTTC. Translated: CASSGPDRVNIQYF.

The chain combines TRBV30 with TRBJ1-2; no clear D. CDR1 and CDR2 from the germline V gene are GTSNPN and SVGIG (reference sequence). Trimming pared 0 bases from V and 1 base from J, leaving 6 bases between. CDR3 length: 13 amino acids. As DNA, the CDR3 is TGTGCCTGGAGTGTACAAAATAACTATGGCTACACCTTC. Residues: CAWSVQNNYGYTF. The full variable domain, completed using reference TRBV30 and TRBJ1-2, is SQTIHQWPATLVQPVGSPLSLECTVEGTSNPNLYWYRQAAGRGLQLLFYSVGIGQISSEVPQNLSASRPQDRQFILSSKKLLLSDSGFYLCAWSVQNNYGYTFGSGTRLTVV.

The rearrangement joins TRBV29-1 to TRBJ2-2, with D possibly being TRBD1 (6 bases). CDR3 size: 11 residues. V lost 4 bases, J lost 7 bases, and 7 bases lay in between. The germline CDR1 and CDR2 sequences are SQVTM and ANQGSEA. DNA of the CDR3: TGCAGCGTTGGAGGGGGCGGGGAGCTGTTTTTT. Protein sequence: CSVGGGGELFF.

This sequence joins TRBV21-1 and TRBJ2-5; TRBD2 reflects the table's D call only, with no check against the DNA. TRBV21-1 constitutes a pseudogene. The CDR3 totals 15 residues. The CDR3 protein is CASSKGLAAQETQYF. CDR3 DNA sequence: TGTGCCAGCAGCAAAGGTCTCGCGGCCCAAGAGACCCAGTACTTC.

The CDR3: CASSLGPGLTVTQHF. In DNA form, the CDR3 reads TGTGCCAGCAGCTTAGGGCCAGGACTCACTGTGACCCAGCATTTT. The chain is built from TRBV7-2 and TRBJ1-5; no clear D. CDR3 length equals 15 residues. V dropped 1 base and J dropped 11 bases, with 18 bases sitting between them. Germline lookup yields CDR1 SGHTA and CDR2 FQGNSA.

The V and J genes are TRBV19 and TRBJ2-1, with 12 bases identical to TRBD2. Germline V gene lookup returns CDR1 LNHDA and CDR2 SQIVND (reference sequence). V lost 8 bases, J lost 8 bases, and 7 bases stayed unmatched. The CDR3 covers 14 residues. The CDR3, as DNA: TGTGCCAGTTCTAGCGGGAGGGCCAACGATGAGCAGTTCTTC. It yields the protein CASSSGRANDEQFF.

The V call is TRBV28, the J call TRBJ1-1; D uncertain. Germline V gene data show CDR1 as MDHEN and CDR2 as SYDVKM. V lost 8 bases and J 2 bases, leaving 12 bases between the germline ends. The CDR3 covers 13 residues. In DNA, the CDR3 is TGTGCCAGCCATCTCCAGTACAACACTGAAGCTTTCTTT. This gives the protein CASHLQYNTEAFF.